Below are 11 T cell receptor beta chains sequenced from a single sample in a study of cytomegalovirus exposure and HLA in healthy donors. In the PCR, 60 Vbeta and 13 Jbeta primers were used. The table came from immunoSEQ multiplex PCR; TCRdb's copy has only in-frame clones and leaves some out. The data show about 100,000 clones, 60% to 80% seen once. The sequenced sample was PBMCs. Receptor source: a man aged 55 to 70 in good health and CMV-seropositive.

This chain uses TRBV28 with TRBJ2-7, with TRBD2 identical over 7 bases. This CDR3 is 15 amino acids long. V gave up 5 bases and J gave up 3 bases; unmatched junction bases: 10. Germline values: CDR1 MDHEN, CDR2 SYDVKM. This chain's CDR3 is CASSPGGKESYEQYF. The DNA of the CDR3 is TGTGCCAGCAGTCCGGGGGGTAAAGAAAGCTACGAGCAGTACTTC.

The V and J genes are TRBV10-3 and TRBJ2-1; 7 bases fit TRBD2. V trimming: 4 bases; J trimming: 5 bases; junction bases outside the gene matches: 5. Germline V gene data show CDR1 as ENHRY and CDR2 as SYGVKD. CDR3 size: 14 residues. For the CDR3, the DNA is TGTGCCATCAGTGGGGGGGGGACGAACAATGAGCAGTTCTTC. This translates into CAISGGGTNNEQFF.

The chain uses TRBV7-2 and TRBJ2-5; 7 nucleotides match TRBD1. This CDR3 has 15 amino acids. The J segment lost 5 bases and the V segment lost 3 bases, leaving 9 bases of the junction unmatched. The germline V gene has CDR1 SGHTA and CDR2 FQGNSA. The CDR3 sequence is CASSFGTDRGETQYF. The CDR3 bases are TGTGCCAGCAGCTTCGGGACAGACCGTGGGGAGACCCAGTACTTC.

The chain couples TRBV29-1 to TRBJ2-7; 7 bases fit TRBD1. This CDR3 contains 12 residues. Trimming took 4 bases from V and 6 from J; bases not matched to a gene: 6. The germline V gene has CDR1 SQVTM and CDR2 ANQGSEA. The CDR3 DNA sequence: TGCAGCGTTGCTGCCGGACAGGTCGAGCAGTACTTC. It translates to CSVAAGQVEQYF.

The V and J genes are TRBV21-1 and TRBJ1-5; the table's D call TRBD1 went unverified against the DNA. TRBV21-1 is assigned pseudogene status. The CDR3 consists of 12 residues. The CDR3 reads CASRTGRSPQHF. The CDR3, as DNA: TGTGCCAGCAGGACAGGGAGGTCGCCCCAGCATTTT.

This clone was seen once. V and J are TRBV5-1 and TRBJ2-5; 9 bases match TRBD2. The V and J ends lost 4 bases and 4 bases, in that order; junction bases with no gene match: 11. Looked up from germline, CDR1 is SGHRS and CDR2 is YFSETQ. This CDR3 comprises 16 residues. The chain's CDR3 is CASSRTGTSRRETQYF. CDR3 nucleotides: TGCGCCAGCAGCCGGACCGGGACTAGCCGTAGAGAGACCCAGTACTTC.

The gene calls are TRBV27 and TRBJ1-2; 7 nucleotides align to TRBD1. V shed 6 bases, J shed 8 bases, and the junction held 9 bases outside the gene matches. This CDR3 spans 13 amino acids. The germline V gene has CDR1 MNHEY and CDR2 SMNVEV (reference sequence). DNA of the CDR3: TGTGCCAGCAGCTTTGCGGGACAGTCGGGCTACACCTTC. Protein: CASSFAGQSGYTF.

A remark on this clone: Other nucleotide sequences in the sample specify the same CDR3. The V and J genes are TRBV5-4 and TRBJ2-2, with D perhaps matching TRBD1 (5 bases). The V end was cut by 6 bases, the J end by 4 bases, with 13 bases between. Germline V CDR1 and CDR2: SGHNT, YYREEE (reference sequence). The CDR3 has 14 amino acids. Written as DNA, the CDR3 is TGTGCCAGCACATTGGACAAGGGCACCGGGGAGCTGTTTTTT. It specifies CASTLDKGTGELFF. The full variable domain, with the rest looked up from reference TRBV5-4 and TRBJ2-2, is ETGVTQSPTHLIKTRGQQVTLRCSSQSGHNTVSWYQQALGQGPQFIFQYYREEENGRGNFPPRFSGLQFPNYSSELNVNALELDDSALYLCASTLDKGTGELFFGEGSRLTVL.

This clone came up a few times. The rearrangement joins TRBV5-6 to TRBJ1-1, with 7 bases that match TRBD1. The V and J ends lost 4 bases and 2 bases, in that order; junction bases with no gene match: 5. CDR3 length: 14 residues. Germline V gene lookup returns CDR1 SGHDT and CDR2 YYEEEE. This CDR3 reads CASSPGTDNTEAFF. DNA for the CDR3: TGTGCCAGCAGCCCCGGGACAGATAACACTGAAGCTTTCTTT.

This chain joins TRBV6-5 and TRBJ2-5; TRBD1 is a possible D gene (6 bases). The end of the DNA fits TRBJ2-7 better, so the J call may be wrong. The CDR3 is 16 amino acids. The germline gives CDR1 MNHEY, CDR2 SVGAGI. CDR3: CASSYQGTTYSYEQYF. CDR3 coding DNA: TGTGCCAGCAGTTACCAGGGGACAACCTACTCCTACGAGCAGTACTTC.

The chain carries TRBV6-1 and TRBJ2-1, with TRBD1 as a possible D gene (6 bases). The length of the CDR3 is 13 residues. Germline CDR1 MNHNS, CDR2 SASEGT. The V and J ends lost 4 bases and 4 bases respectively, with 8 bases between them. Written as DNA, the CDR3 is TGTGCCAGCAGTGTCAGGGGATACAATGAGCAGTTCTTC. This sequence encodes CASSVRGYNEQFF.